This T cell receptor (beta chain) was captured by sequencing in a study of cytomegalovirus exposure and HLA in healthy donors. The PCR made use of 60 Vbeta and 13 Jbeta primers. Assay used: immunoSEQ multiplex PCR; TCRdb lists only in-frame clones, some missing. The table lists about 150,000 clones, about 73% of them singletons, with just over 3% in the top ten. Losses at the gene ends were 4 bases for V and 2 bases for J; bases not matched to a gene: 9. Germline V gene lookup returns CDR1 SGHNT and CDR2 YYREEE (reference sequence). This CDR3 is 16 amino acids long. The genes are TRBV5-4 and TRBJ2-5, with 9 bases fitting TRBD2. The sequencing sample was made of PBMCs. The sequence was obtained from a woman aged 35 to 49 in good health and CMV-seronegative. The CDR3 nucleotides are TGTGCCAGCAGCCTTAGCGGGGGCGCAGGGCAAGAGACCCAGTACTTC. Its protein is CASSLSGGAGQETQYF. Drawing the rest from reference TRBV5-4 and TRBJ2-5, the complete variable domain is ETGVTQSPTHLIKTRGQQVTLRCSSQSGHNTVSWYQQALGQGPQFIFQYYREEENGRGNFPPRFSGLQFPNYSSELNVNALELDDSALYLCASSLSGGAGQETQYFGPGTRLLVL.